The entry below gives a single TCR beta chain sequence along with its context. The data stem from a study of blood T cell repertoires in COVID-19. Assay: immunoSEQ multiplex PCR; the TCRdb copy retains only in-frame clones and omits some. The data contain tens of thousands of clones, 90% of them seen just once; the ten biggest clones take up 35% to 50%. Germline CDR1 reads LNHDA; CDR2 reads SQIVND (reference sequence). CDR3 size: 13 residues. Trimming shortened V by 6 bases and J by 6 bases, and 11 bases separated the two germline ends. The sequence was collected from a man in his 60s with active or convalescent COVID-19. Sequencing was done on a sample of peripheral blood. V is TRBV19 and J is TRBJ2-2, with D tentatively TRBD1 (6 bases). DNA for the CDR3: TGTGCCAGTAGGCCGGGACACCCCGGGGAGCTGTTTTTT. Its translation: CASRPGHPGELFF.